This T cell receptor (beta chain) was identified in a study of neurological immune-mediated disorders. The study's findings and limits: The greatest degree of TCR clonal expansion was observed in HTLV-1-associated myelopathy, with the lowest in multiple sclerosis, below that of healthy controls.

This clonotype was seen repeatedly, ten times or more. The antigen remains unidentified. It was by 5'RACE with 10-nucleotide random UMIs that the cDNA was made. TCRdb re-called the 5' RACE reads through MiXCR, storing one row per CDR3 protein. The data show around 46,000 distinct CDR3 sequences, around 1.9% seen once. PBMCs numbering 2 million and stored at -80 C yielded the unsorted libraries. The sequenced sample consisted of PBMCs. The receptor was derived from a woman between 40 and 50 years old with multiple sclerosis.

CDR3 amino acids: CAISFDRAYGYTF. CDR3 bases: TGTGCCATCAGCTTCGACAGGGCCTATGGCTACACCTTC. The chain joins TRBV10-3 to TRBJ1-2; 7 bases are shared with TRBD1. CDR1 and CDR2 from the germline V gene are ENHRY and SYGVKD. This CDR3 contains 13 residues. The trim removed 6 bases at V and 4 bases at J, leaving 5 bases unmatched.